These T cell receptor beta chains were read from a single sample in a study of PD-1 blockade in classical Hodgkin lymphoma. Only in-frame clones appear in the TCRdb table, and some are missing; sequencing was by immunoSEQ multiplex PCR. The sample holds tens of thousands of clones, around 80% seen once. The material was peripheral blood mononuclear cells (PBMCs), obtained before the second cycle of nivolumab. The receptors here all came from a human donor with classical Hodgkin lymphoma. Both conserved end residues are part of each CDR3. A D gene is named only where the DNA matches it firmly. Clone size is shown for a subset of rows, as once, few, many or a class of expanded clone.

TRBJ1-2	TRBV7-9	-	-	TGTGCCAGCCTTTCCAGGGTTCCCTTGAATGGCTACACCTTC	CASLSRVPLNGYTF
TRBJ1-2	TRBV28	TRBD1	few	TGTGCCAGCAGTTTATTGGGACAGGGGGCCGATGGCTACACCTTC	CASSLLGQGADGYTF
TRBJ2-7	TRBV2	-	-	TGTGCCAGCAGTGAATGGTGGGGGACGAGACCCTACGAGCAGTACTTC	CASSEWWGTRPYEQYF
TRBJ2-2	TRBV6-5	TRBD1	-	TGTGCCAGCAGTTACTTATTACAGGGGTACACCGGGGAGCTGTTTTTT	CASSYLLQGYTGELFF
TRBJ2-5	TRBV12-5	-	-	TGTGCTAGTGGTTTAGGGACTTCAACTGGGGAGCAGTACTTC	CASGLGTSTGEQYF
TRBJ2-1	TRBV7-2	-	once	TGCGCCAGCAGCCAACGGACGGGACGAGGGGAGCAGTTCTTC	CASSQRTGRGEQFF
TRBJ1-1	TRBV10-3	-	-	TGTGCCATCAGCCAAAGGACACGGACGAACACTGAAGCTTTCTTT	CAISQRTRTNTEAFF
TRBJ1-6	TRBV5-1	-	-	TGCGCCAGCGCCTTGAGGACTCGTCCTGATTCACCCCTCCACTTT	CASALRTRPDSPLHF
TRBJ1-3	TRBV19	-	-	TGTGCCAGCCTGGGTGACACCATATATTTT	CASLGDTIYF
TRBJ1-3	TRBV4-3	-	-	TGCGCCAGCAGCCAAGATCTCGGGGACACCATATATTTT	CASSQDLGDTIYF
TRBJ2-7	TRBV4-3	TRBD1	-	TGCGCCAGCAGCCAAGGATGGGACAGAAGCTACGAGCAGTACTTC	CASSQGWDRSYEQYF
TRBJ2-1	TRBV7-2	-	-	TGTGCCAGCAGCCTAAGGGGCCTGCAGTTCTCCTACAATGAGCAGTTCTTC	CASSLRGLQFSYNEQFF
TRBJ1-2	TRBV7-9	-	once	TGTGCCAGCAATCCTAGGGAGGCCCGAGGCTACACCTTC	CASNPREARGYTF
TRBJ1-2	TRBV30	-	-	TGTGCCTGGAGTGGTGATGGGGGGGGTGGCTACACCTTC	CAWSGDGGGGYTF
TRBJ1-6	TRBV11-3	-	-	TGTGCCAGCAGCGACCGGTACGGCTCACCCCTCCACTTT	CASSDRYGSPLHF
TRBJ1-4	TRBV14	-	-	TGTGCCAGCAGCTCTACAGCCTCAACTAATGAAAAACTGTTTTTT	CASSSTASTNEKLFF
TRBJ1-1	TRBV4-1	-	-	TGCGCCAGCAGCCAAGGTTTCGATGCAGAGAACACTGAAGCTTTCTTT	CASSQGFDAENTEAFF
TRBJ2-7	TRBV6-4	-	few	TGTGCCAGCAGTGACTCCGTTAAAGGGGAGCAGTACTTC	CASSDSVKGEQYF
TRBJ1-2	TRBV7-9	-	-	TGTGCCAGCAGCTCGAATCCTAACTATGGCTACACCTTC	CASSSNPNYGYTF
TRBJ1-4	TRBV19	-	-	TGTGCCAGTAGTACCCGCGCTGACAGCCCAACTAATGAAAAACTGTTTTTT	CASSTRADSPTNEKLFF
TRBJ2-7	TRBV5-1	TRBD2	-	TGCGCCAGCAGCTTTAGCGGGGGGTCTTACGAGCAGTACTTC	CASSFSGGSYEQYF
TRBJ1-2	TRBV4-1	-	-	TGCGCCAGCAGCATCGGCAGGAACCGAAAGACCTATGGCTACACCTTC	CASSIGRNRKTYGYTF
TRBJ1-2	TRBV7-9	-	-	TGTGCCAGCAGCGGAGACAGATATGACTACACCTTC	CASSGDRYDYTF
TRBJ2-7	TRBV4-1	-	-	TGCGCCAGCAGCCGCCTACTCGTAGGTCTACTCCCCTACGAGCAGTACTTC	CASSRLLVGLLPYEQYF
TRBJ1-1	TRBV7-9	TRBD1	-	TGTGCCAGCAGAGCTACAGGGGAAGAGTGGGCTTTCTTT	CASRATGEEWAFF
TRBJ1-3	TRBV7-2	TRBD1	-	TGTGCCAGCAGCCCCCAGACAGGGACTGGAAACACCATATATTTT	CASSPQTGTGNTIYF
TRBJ2-4	TRBV6-1	-	-	TGTGCCAGCAGTGGGGGCGTCGGGGTTCTAGGAAACATTCAGTACTTC	CASSGGVGVLGNIQYF
TRBJ2-7	TRBV28	TRBD1	-	TGTGCCAGCAGTCCCCTGAGGGGGCTCTACGAGCAGTACTTC	CASSPLRGLYEQYF
TRBJ1-6	TRBV2	-	-	TGTGCCAGCAGTGAAGAGGCGGGACGCAATTCACCCCTCCACTTT	CASSEEAGRNSPLHF
TRBJ2-7	TRBV2	-	-	TGTGCCAGCAGTGTAAGAGGATCCCTTTACGAGCAGTACTTC	CASSVRGSLYEQYF
TRBJ1-1	TRBV5-8	-	-	TGTGCCAGCAGCTTGGTGGGGGGTCGCACTGAAGCTTTCTTT	CASSLVGGRTEAFF
TRBJ1-6	TRBV5-5	-	-	TGTGCCAGCAGCTTGGGTGGCAACCGGTTGGTTTTAGGTGATTCACCCCTCCACTTT	CASSLGGNRLVLGDSPLHF
TRBJ2-2	TRBV4-2	-	-	TGTGCCAGCAGCCCCTCGGGGAGCACCGGGGAGCTGTTTTTT	CASSPSGSTGELFF
TRBJ1-3	TRBV5-4	TRBD1	-	TGTGCCAGCAGTTCCGGGACAGACTCTGGAAACACCATATATTTT	CASSSGTDSGNTIYF
TRBJ2-7	TRBV13	-	-	TGTGCCAGCAGCTTAGGCCTCGGGGAATACGAGCAGTACTTC	CASSLGLGEYEQYF
TRBJ2-7	TRBV6-1	-	-	TGTGCCAGCAGTGAAGGTTCAGACTACGAGCAGTACTTC	CASSEGSDYEQYF
TRBJ2-3	TRBV4-1	-	once	TGCGCCAGCAGCTTCTCAGAGGGACTCACAGATACGCAGTATTTT	CASSFSEGLTDTQYF
TRBJ2-1	TRBV7-2	TRBD2	-	TGTGCCAGCAGCTTAGAGACTAGCGGGGGGGTAGGCAATGAGCAGTTCTTC	CASSLETSGGVGNEQFF
TRBJ1-2	TRBV7-2	-	-	TGTGCCAGCAGCTCCCGCCATGGGGGTGCTGGCTACACCTTC	CASSSRHGGAGYTF
TRBJ2-3	TRBV7-8	-	-	TGTGCCAGCAGCTCGAGGCGTGGTCTCACAGATACGCAGTATTTT	CASSSRRGLTDTQYF
TRBJ1-2	TRBV27	-	-	TGTGCCAGCAGTTTCCTGGTAGGGGATGGCTACACCTTC	CASSFLVGDGYTF
TRBJ1-6	TRBV9	TRBD1	-	TGTGCCAGCAGCGTGGCGACAGGGAATTTGTCACCCCTCCACTTT	CASSVATGNLSPLHF
TRBJ2-7	TRBV6-1	TRBD1	-	TGTGCCAGCAGTGCAGGGACAGGGGGCTACGAGCAGTACTTC	CASSAGTGGYEQYF
TRBJ2-7	TRBV6-6	-	once	TGTGCCAGCAGTGACCTCGGCGGGCAGTACTTC	CASSDLGGQYF
TRBJ2-3	TRBV5-6	TRBD1	-	TGTGCCAGCAGAGCCGGGACAGGGGGGAGAGATACGCAGTATTTT	CASRAGTGGRDTQYF
TRBJ1-2	TRBV4-3	TRBD1	-	TGCGCCAGCAGCACGCAAACAGGGGGCAACTATGGCTACACCTTC	CASSTQTGGNYGYTF
TRBJ1-5	TRBV28	TRBD1	-	TGTGCCAGCAGTTTTGGGACAGTGGGCAATCAGCCCCAGCATTTT	CASSFGTVGNQPQHF
TRBJ2-3	TRBV7-9	TRBD2	-	TGTGCCAGCAGCTTTCCTACTAGCGGGGGTTCGACAGATACGCAGTATTTT	CASSFPTSGGSTDTQYF
TRBJ1-3	TRBV5-4	-	-	TGTGCCAGCAGCTTGTCAGGGCGAGGGAACACCATATATTTT	CASSLSGRGNTIYF
TRBJ2-2	TRBV28	-	few	TGTGCCAGCAGTTTTCGCCCATCCACCGGGGAGCTGTTTTTT	CASSFRPSTGELFF